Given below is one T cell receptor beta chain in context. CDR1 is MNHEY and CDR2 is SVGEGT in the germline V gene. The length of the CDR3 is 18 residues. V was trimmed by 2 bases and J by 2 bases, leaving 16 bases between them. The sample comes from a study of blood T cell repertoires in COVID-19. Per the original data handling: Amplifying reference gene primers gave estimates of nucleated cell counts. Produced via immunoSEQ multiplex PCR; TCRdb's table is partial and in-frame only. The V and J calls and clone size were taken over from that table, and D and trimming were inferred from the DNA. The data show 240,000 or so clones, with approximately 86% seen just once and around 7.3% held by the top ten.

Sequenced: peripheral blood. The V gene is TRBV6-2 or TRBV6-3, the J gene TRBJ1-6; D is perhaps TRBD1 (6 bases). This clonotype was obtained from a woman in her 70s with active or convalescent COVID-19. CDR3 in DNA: TGTGCCAGCAGTTACCAAACAGGGCTGGGGACCTATAATTCACCCCTCCACTTT. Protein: CASSYQTGLGTYNSPLHF.